Listed below are T cell receptor beta chains from one sample, sequenced in a study of response to subunit inactivated influenza vaccine. TCRdb independently ran MiXCR on the RT-PCR reads; one entry per CDR3 protein. This sample has approximately 700,000 distinct CDR3 sequences, with approximately 15% found just once. The input for sequencing was PBMCs from blood, taken 14 days before vaccination. These receptors originate from a man over 45 who received an inactivated influenza vaccine. The CDR3 runs from the conserved cysteine through the conserved F or W. Some rows have no size entry. The others give once, few or many, or a class for an expanded clone.

j_gene,v_gene,abundance,CDR3aa
TRBJ2-1,TRBV7-9,NA,CASNNGDRAHEQFF
TRBJ1-1,TRBV29-1,NA,CSVDLAGGLAFF
TRBJ2-2,TRBV20-1,NA,CSAREGRQKNTGELFF
TRBJ2-7,TRBV30,NA,CAWRIAGTGSGEQYF
TRBJ1-2,TRBV20-1,NA,CSAKGQIYGYTF
TRBJ2-3,TRBV28,NA,CASSKGTDTQYF
TRBJ2-1,TRBV2,NA,CASSELFESEQFF
TRBJ1-1,TRBV27,many,CASSPAGNTEAFF
TRBJ2-1,TRBV30,NA,CAWSFHSSYNEQFF
TRBJ2-5,TRBV29-1,NA,CSARGAGETQYF
TRBJ1-1,TRBV20-1,NA,CSARDWPENTDAFF
TRBJ2-7,TRBV18,few,CASSPRTGRDEQYF
TRBJ1-3,TRBV16,NA,CASSQSPGFSGNTIYF
TRBJ2-1,TRBV29-1,few,CSVEDNDNEQFF
TRBJ1-6,TRBV7-9,NA,CASSLGREPLHF
TRBJ2-7,TRBV6-1,once,CASSVGVQYEQYF
TRBJ2-1,TRBV15,NA,CATSRDRNPSYNEQFF
TRBJ2-7,TRBV11-2,NA,CASSLGGLSPYEQYF
TRBJ2-1,TRBV29-1,many,CSVDGTSGRHHHNEQFF